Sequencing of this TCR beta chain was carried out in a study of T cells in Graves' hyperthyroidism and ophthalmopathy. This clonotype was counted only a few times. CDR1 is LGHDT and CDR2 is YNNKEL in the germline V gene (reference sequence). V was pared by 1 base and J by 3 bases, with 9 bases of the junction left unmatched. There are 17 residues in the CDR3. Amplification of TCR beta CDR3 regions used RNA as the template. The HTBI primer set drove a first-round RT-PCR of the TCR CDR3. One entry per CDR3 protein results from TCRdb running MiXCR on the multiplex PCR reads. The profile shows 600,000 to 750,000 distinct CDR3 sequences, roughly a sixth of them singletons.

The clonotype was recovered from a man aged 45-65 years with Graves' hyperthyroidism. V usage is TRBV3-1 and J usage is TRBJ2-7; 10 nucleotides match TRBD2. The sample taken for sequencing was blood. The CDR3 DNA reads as TGTGCCAGCAGCCAAGGGCGAGGACTAGCGGTTTACTACGAGCAGTACTTC. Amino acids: CASSQGRGLAVYYEQYF.